Listed below are T cell receptor beta chains from one sample, sequenced in a study of T cells expressing NK-cell markers. No DNA is given; TCRdb re-called the 5' RACE reads and lists each CDR3 protein once. This sample lists around 110,000 distinct CDR3 sequences; its ten largest clones have about a fifth. Sequencing was performed on blood T cells: a sorted CD56 or NKG2C T cell subset, CD4+ or CD8+ T cells, or bulk PBMC T cells (not recorded which). The receptor set was obtained from a woman between 18 and 75 years old in good health. Each CDR3 is given with its conserved first and last residue.

V gene: TRBV6-2/TRBV6-3
J gene: TRBJ2-5
CDR3 protein: CASSRDSWTSGSEETQYF

V gene: TRBV6-1
J gene: TRBJ2-5
CDR3 protein: CASSSTPGQQPETQYF

V gene: TRBV20-1
J gene: TRBJ2-7
CDR3 protein: CSARDGLGYEQYF

V gene: TRBV20-1
J gene: TRBJ2-7
CDR3 protein: CSAAPGTDIGGQYF

V gene: TRBV13
J gene: TRBJ1-1
CDR3 protein: CASSPNSRTEAFF

V gene: TRBV12-3/TRBV12-4
J gene: TRBJ2-1
CDR3 protein: CASRHQGVAYNEQFF

V gene: TRBV4-3
J gene: TRBJ2-2
CDR3 protein: CASSPYKIETGELFF

V gene: TRBV4-3
J gene: TRBJ1-2
CDR3 protein: CASSQDQIGSRDGYTF

V gene: TRBV7-8
J gene: TRBJ2-1
CDR3 protein: CASSARLAGHNEQFF

V gene: TRBV29-1
J gene: TRBJ2-7
CDR3 protein: CSVVEDVDQYF

V gene: TRBV10-3
J gene: TRBJ2-5
CDR3 protein: CAIGTSGNPRGETQYF

V gene: TRBV9
J gene: TRBJ2-1
CDR3 protein: CASSVTDRNEQFF

V gene: TRBV10-1
J gene: TRBJ2-4
CDR3 protein: CASSAVKNIQYF

V gene: TRBV28
J gene: TRBJ2-3
CDR3 protein: CASRFRAPTPGRASTDTQYF

V gene: TRBV6-2/TRBV6-3
J gene: TRBJ2-2
CDR3 protein: CASMMPTNTGELFF

V gene: TRBV20-1
J gene: TRBJ1-4
CDR3 protein: CSAEETEKLFF

V gene: TRBV4-2
J gene: TRBJ2-3
CDR3 protein: CASSQVGVSTDTQYF

V gene: TRBV12-3/TRBV12-4
J gene: TRBJ2-1
CDR3 protein: CASSFGPHNEQFF

V gene: TRBV9
J gene: TRBJ2-3
CDR3 protein: CASEREGSTDTQYF

V gene: TRBV7-2
J gene: TRBJ2-7
CDR3 protein: CASSIYRETYEQYF

V gene: TRBV20-1
J gene: TRBJ2-1
CDR3 protein: CSAPPGGRITSYNEQFF

V gene: TRBV27
J gene: TRBJ1-1
CDR3 protein: CASSIQGSNTEAFF

V gene: TRBV24-1
J gene: TRBJ2-5
CDR3 protein: CATSRGRQETQYF

V gene: TRBV6-1
J gene: TRBJ2-7
CDR3 protein: CASSDKGYSYEQYF

V gene: TRBV19
J gene: TRBJ2-1
CDR3 protein: CASTPSGGSGEQFF

V gene: TRBV4-2
J gene: TRBJ2-4
CDR3 protein: CASSQDPGLAGELAKNIQYF